Included here is one TCR beta chain sequence, with context. The source of the sample is a study of shared clonotypes between healthy human individuals. Germline assignment: CDR1 MGHDK and CDR2 SYGVNS. The CDR3 length is 12 residues. Between the trimmed V and J ends, which lost 7 bases and 10 bases, there was a span of 13 bases. Naive CD8 cells lacked CD45RO, underwent positive selection for CCR7 and left out terminally differentiated effector memory CD45RA+ cells. Produced via immunoSEQ multiplex PCR; TCRdb's table is partial and in-frame only. In the table there are around 580,000 clones, roughly 98% of which are singletons.

The genes are TRBV25-1 and TRBJ1-4; D ambiguous. The sequenced sample was naive CD8+ T cells sorted from blood. This sequence was found in a man aged 25 to 45 in good health. Here the CDR3 reads CASTQGIGKLFF. CDR3 nucleotide sequence: TGTGCCAGCACTCAAGGGATTGGAAAACTGTTTTTT. Complete variable domain (other parts from reference TRBV25-1 and TRBJ1-4): EADIYQTPRYLVIGTGKKITLECSQTMGHDKMYWYQQDPGMELHLIHYSYGVNSTEKGDLSSESTVSRIRTEHFPLTLESARPSHTSQYLCASTQGIGKLFFGSGTQLSVL.